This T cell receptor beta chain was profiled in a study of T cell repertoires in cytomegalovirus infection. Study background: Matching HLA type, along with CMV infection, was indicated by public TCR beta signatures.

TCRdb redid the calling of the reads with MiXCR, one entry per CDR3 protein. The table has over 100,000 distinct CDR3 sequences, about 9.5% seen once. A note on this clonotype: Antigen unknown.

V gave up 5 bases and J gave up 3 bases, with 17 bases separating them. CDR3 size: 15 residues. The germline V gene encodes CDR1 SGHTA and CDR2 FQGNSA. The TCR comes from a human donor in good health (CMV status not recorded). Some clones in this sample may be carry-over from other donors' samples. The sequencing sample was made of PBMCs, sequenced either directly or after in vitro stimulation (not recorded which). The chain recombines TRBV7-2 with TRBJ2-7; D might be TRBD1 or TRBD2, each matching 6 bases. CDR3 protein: CASSTIWGAYYEQYF. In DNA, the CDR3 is TGTGCCAGCAGCACCATCTGGGGGGCCTACTACGAGCAGTACTTC.